The 5 T cell receptor beta chains presented below share a single source sample, sequenced in a study of blood T cell repertoires in COVID-19. Measured with immunoSEQ multiplex PCR; TCRdb has only the in-frame clones, and not every one. The sample has approximately 170,000 clones; under 85% are singletons. Input material: peripheral blood. All receptors come from a man in his 70s who had recovered from COVID-19.

The chain is built from TRBV7-2 and TRBJ2-2; 7 bases match TRBD2. Germline V gene lookup returns CDR1 SGHTA and CDR2 FQGNSA. V shed 7 bases, J shed 0 bases, and the junction held 8 bases outside the gene matches. This CDR3 region has 16 residues. The CDR3 DNA reads as TGTGCCAGCAACCCTGCCCTAGCGGCGAACACCGGGGAGCTGTTTTTT. Translated, it gives CASNPALAANTGELFF.

This chain uses TRBV5-1 with TRBJ2-5, with TRBD1 as a possible D gene (5 bases). Trimming removed 4 bases at V and 1 base at J, with 11 bases between. This CDR3 has 14 residues. Germline V gene sequence: CDR1 SGHRS, CDR2 YFSETQ. The CDR3 DNA reads as TGCGCCAGCAGCACCGACAGCCCCCAAGAGACCCAGTACTTC. Its protein is CASSTDSPQETQYF.

The chain links TRBV30 to TRBJ2-1; 9 bases are shared with TRBD1. V shed 1 base and J 4 bases; nucleotides not matched to a gene: 2. The CDR3 is made up of 14 amino acids. Per germline, CDR1 GTSNPN and CDR2 SVGIG (reference sequence). As DNA, the CDR3 is TGTGCCTGGAGTGGGACAGGGGTTTACAATGAGCAGTTCTTC. Translated, it gives CAWSGTGVYNEQFF. The full variable domain, completed using reference TRBV30 and TRBJ2-1, is SQTIHQWPATLVQPVGSPLSLECTVEGTSNPNLYWYRQAAGRGLQLLFYSVGIGQISSEVPQNLSASRPQDRQFILSSKKLLLSDSGFYLCAWSGTGVYNEQFFGPGTRLTVL.

This chain uses TRBV28 with TRBJ2-1; D might be TRBD2 (5 bases). The CDR3 sequence is 16 residues long. Germline CDR1 MDHEN, CDR2 SYDVKM. Trimming took off 5 bases at V and 4 bases at J, with 18 bases between the two ends. The CDR3 spells CASSLRGSTRYNEQFF. The CDR3 DNA sequence: TGTGCCAGCAGTCTTCGGGGATCCACAAGATACAATGAGCAGTTCTTC.

The gene calls are TRBV19 and TRBJ2-1; D is unclear. The germline V gene encodes CDR1 LNHDA and CDR2 SQIVND (reference sequence). V dropped 5 bases and J dropped 7 bases, with 6 bases sitting between them. CDR3 length equals 11 residues. CDR3 amino acids: CASSLRNEQFF. CDR3 nucleotide sequence: TGTGCCAGTAGTCTGCGAAATGAGCAGTTCTTC.